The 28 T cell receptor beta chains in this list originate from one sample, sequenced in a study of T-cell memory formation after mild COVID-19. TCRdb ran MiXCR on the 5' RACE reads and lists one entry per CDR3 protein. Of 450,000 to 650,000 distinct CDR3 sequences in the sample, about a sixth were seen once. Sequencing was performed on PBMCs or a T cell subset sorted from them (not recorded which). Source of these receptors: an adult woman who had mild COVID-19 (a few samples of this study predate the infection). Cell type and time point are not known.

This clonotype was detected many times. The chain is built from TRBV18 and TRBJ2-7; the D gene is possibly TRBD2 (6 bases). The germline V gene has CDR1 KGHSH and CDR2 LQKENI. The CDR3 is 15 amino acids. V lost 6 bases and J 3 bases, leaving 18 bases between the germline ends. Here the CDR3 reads CASSLGGVLGYEQYF. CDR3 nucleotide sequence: TGTGCCAGCTCCCTCGGAGGGGTACTCGGCTACGAGCAGTACTTC.

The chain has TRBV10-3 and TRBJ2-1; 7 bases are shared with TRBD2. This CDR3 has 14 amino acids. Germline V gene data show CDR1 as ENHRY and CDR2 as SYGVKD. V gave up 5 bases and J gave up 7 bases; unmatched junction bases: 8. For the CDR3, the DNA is TGTGCCATCAGTCGGGGGGATGGGGTGAATGAGCAGTTCTTC. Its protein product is CAISRGDGVNEQFF.

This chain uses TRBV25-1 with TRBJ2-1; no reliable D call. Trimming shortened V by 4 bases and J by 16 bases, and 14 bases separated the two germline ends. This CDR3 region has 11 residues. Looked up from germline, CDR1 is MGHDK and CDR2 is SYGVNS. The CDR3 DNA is TGTGCCAGCAGTGCAGATACTCGGTCCTTCTTC. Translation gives CASSADTRSFF.

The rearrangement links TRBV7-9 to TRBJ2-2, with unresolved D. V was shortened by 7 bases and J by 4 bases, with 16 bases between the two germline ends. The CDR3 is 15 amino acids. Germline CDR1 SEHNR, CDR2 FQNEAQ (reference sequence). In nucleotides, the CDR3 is TGTGCCAGCATACCTCCGAATTCAGTCACCGGGGAGCTGTTTTTT. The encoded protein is CASIPPNSVTGELFF.

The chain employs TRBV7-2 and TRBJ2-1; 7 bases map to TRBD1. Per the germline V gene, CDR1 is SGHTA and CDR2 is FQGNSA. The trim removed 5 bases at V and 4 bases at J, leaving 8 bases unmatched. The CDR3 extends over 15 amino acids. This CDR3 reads CASSTRQGVYNEQFF. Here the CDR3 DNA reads TGTGCCAGCAGCACCCGACAGGGCGTTTACAATGAGCAGTTCTTC.

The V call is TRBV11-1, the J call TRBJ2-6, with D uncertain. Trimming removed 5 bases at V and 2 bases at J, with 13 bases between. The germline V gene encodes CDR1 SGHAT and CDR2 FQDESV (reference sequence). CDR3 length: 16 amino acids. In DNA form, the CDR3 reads TGTGCCAGCAGCACCCGCTTGGGCCCTGGGGCCAACGTCCTGACTTTC. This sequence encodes CASSTRLGPGANVLTF. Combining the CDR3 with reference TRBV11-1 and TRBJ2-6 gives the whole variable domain EAEVAQSPRYKITEKSQAVAFWCDPISGHATLYWYRQILGQGPELLVQFQDESVVDDSQLPKDRFSAERLKGVDSTLKIQPAELGDSAMYLCASSTRLGPGANVLTFGAGSRLTVL.

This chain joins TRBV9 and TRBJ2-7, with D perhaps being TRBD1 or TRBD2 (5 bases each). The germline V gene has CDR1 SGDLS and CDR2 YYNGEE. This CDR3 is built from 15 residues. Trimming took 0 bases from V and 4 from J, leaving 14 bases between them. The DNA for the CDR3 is TGTGCCAGCAGCGTAGAGAGGGGTAGTAAGTACGAGCAGTACTTC. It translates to CASSVERGSKYEQYF.

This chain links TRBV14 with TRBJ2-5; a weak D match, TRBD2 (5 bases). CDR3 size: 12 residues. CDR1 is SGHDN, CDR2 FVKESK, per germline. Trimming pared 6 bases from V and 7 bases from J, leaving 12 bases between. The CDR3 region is CASSTPGVTQYF. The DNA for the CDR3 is TGTGCCAGCAGTACTCCCGGGGTGACCCAGTACTTC.

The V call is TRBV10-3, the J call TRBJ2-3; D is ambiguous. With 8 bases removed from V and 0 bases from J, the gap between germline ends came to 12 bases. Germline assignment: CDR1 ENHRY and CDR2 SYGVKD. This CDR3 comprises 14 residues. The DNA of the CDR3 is TGTGCCATCGGGCGGCAGACTAGCACAGATACGCAGTATTTT. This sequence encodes CAIGRQTSTDTQYF.

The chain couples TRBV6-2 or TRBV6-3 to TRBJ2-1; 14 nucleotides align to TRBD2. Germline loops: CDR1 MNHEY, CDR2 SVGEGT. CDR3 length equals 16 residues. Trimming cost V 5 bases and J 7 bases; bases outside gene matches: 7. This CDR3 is CASSLRLAGGSNEQFF. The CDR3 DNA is TGTGCCAGCAGTCTCAGACTAGCGGGAGGGTCGAATGAGCAGTTCTTC.

The CDR3 loop is CSVGQWTGGNYGYTF. CDR3 coding DNA: TGCAGCGTTGGGCAATGGACAGGGGGGAACTATGGCTACACCTTC. The chain employs TRBV29-1 and TRBJ1-2; 10 nucleotides match TRBD1. Germline loops: CDR1 SQVTM, CDR2 ANQGSEA. The CDR3 loop spans 15 amino acids. Trimming removed 4 bases from V and 2 bases from J; junction bases left unmatched: 7.

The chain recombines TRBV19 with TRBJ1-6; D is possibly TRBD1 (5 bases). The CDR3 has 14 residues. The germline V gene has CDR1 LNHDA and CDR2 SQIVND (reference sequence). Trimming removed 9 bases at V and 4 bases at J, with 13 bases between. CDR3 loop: CASSAAGYNSPLHF. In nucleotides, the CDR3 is TGTGCCAGCTCCGCGGCAGGGTATAATTCACCCCTCCACTTT. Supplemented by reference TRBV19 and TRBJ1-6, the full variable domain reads DGGITQSPKYLFRKEGQNVTLSCEQNLNHDAMYWYRQDPGQGLRLIYYSQIVNDFQKGDIAEGYSVSREKKESFPLTVTSAQKNPTAFYLCASSAAGYNSPLHFGNGTRLTVT.

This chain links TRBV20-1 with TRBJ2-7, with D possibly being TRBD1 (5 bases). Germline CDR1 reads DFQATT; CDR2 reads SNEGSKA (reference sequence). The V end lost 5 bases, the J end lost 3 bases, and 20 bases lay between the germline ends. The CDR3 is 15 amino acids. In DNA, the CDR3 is TGCAGTGCTGTTGGCGGCACAGGCCGAGACTACGAGCAGTACTTC. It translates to CSAVGGTGRDYEQYF.

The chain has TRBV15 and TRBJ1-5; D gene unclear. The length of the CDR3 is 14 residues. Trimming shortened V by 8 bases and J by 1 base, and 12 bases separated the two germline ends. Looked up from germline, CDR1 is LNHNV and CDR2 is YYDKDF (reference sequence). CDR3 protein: CATGYGRSNQPQHF. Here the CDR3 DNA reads TGTGCCACCGGTTATGGCAGGAGCAATCAGCCCCAGCATTTT. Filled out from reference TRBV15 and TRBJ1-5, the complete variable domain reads DAMVIQNPRYQVTQFGKPVTLSCSQTLNHNVMYWYQQKSSQAPKLLFHYYDKDFNNEADTPDNFQSRRPNTSFCFLDIRSPGLGDTAMYLCATGYGRSNQPQHFGDGTRLSIL.

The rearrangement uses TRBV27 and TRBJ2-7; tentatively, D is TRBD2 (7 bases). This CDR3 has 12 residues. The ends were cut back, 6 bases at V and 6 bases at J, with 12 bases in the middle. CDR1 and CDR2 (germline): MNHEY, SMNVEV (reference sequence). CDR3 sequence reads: CASSGGLGEQYF. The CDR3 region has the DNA TGTGCCAGCAGCGGGGGGCTTGGCGAGCAGTACTTC.

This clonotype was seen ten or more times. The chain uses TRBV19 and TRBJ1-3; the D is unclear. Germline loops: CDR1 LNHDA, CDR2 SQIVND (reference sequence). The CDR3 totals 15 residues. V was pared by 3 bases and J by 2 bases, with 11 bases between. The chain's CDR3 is CASSISMSTGNTIYF. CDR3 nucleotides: TGTGCCAGTAGTATCTCTATGAGTACTGGAAACACCATATATTTT.

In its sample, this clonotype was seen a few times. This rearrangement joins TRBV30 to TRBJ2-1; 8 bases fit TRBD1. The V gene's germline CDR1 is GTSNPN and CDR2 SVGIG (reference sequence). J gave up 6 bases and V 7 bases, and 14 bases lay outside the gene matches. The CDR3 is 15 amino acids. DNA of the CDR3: TGTGCCTATACCCCCGGACAGGGAGGTTTCAATGAGCAGTTCTTC. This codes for CAYTPGQGGFNEQFF. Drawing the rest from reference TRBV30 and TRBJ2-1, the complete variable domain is SQTIHQWPATLVQPVGSPLSLECTVEGTSNPNLYWYRQAAGRGLQLLFYSVGIGQISSEVPQNLSASRPQDRQFILSSKKLLLSDSGFYLCAYTPGQGGFNEQFFGPGTRLTVL.

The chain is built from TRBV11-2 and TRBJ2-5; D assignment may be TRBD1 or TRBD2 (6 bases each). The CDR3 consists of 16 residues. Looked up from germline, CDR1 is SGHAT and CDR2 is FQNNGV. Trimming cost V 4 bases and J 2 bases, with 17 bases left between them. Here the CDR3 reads CASSSPPGGGQETQYF. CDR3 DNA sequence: TGTGCCAGCAGCTCGCCGCCCGGGGGCGGACAAGAGACCCAGTACTTC. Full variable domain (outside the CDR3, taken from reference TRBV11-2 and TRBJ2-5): EAGVAQSPRYKIIEKRQSVAFWCNPISGHATLYWYQQILGQGPKLLIQFQNNGVVDDSQLPKDRFSAERLKGVDSTLKIQPAKLEDSAVYLCASSSPPGGGQETQYFGPGTRLLVL.

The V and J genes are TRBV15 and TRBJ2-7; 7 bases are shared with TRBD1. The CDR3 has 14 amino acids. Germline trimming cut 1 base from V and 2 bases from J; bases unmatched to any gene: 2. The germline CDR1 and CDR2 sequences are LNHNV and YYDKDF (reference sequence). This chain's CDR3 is CATSRGQGTYEQYF. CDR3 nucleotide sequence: TGTGCCACCAGCAGAGGACAGGGAACCTACGAGCAGTACTTC.

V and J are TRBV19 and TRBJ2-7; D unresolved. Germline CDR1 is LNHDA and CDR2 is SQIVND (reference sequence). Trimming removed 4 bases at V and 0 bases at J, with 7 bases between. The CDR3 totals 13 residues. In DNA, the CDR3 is TGTGCCAGTAGTACCCTCGGCTCCTACGAGCAGTACTTC. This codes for CASSTLGSYEQYF. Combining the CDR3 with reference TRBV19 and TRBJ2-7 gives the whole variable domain DGGITQSPKYLFRKEGQNVTLSCEQNLNHDAMYWYRQDPGQGLRLIYYSQIVNDFQKGDIAEGYSVSREKKESFPLTVTSAQKNPTAFYLCASSTLGSYEQYFGPGTRLTVT.

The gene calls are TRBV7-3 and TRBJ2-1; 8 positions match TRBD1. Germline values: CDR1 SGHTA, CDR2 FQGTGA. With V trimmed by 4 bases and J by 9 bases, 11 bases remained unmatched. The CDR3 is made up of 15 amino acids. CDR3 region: CASSSSPRGLGEQFF. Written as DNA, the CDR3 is TGTGCCAGCAGCTCCAGTCCCAGGGGGCTAGGTGAGCAGTTCTTC.

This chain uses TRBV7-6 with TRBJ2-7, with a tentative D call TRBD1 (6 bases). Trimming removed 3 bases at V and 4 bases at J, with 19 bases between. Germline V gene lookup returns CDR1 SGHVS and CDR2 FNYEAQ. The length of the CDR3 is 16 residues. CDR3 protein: CASSFLDGDRLYEQYF. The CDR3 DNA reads TGTGCCAGCAGCTTCCTGGACGGTGACAGGTTATACGAGCAGTACTTC.

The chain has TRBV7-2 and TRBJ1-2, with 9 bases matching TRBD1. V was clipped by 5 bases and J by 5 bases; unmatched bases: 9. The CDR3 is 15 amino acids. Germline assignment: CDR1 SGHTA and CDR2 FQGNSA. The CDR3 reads CASSPGTGIGYGYTF. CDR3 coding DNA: TGTGCCAGCAGCCCTGGGACAGGGATCGGGTATGGCTACACCTTC.

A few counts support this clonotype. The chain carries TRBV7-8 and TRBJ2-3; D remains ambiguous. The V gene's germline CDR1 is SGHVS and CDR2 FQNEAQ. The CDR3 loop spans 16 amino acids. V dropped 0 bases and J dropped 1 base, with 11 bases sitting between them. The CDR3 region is CASSLARYGRTDTQYF. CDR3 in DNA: TGTGCCAGCAGCTTAGCGAGGTACGGGCGCACAGATACGCAGTATTTT.

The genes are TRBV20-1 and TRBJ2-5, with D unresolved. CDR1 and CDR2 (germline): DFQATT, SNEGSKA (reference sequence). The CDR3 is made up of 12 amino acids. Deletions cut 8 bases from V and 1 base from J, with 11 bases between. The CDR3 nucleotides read TGCAGTTCGTACAAGTCCCAAGAGACCCAGTACTTC. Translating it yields CSSYKSQETQYF.

The CDR3, as DNA: TGTGCCAGCAGTTTTACTTTAGGACCTAGCGGGAGGTATAGCTCCTACAATGAGCAGTTCTTC. Amino acid sequence: CASSFTLGPSGRYSSYNEQFF. The rearrangement links TRBV28 to TRBJ2-1, with TRBD2 identical over 11 bases. Germline loops: CDR1 MDHEN, CDR2 SYDVKM. The V segment lost 3 bases and the J segment 0 bases; nucleotides outside the gene matches: 16. This CDR3 comprises 21 residues.

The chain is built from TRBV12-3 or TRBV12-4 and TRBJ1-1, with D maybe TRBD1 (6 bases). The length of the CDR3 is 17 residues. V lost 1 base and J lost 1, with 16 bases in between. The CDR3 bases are TGTGCCAGCAGTTTAGGCTTACCCCTGACAGGGAACACTGAAGCTTTCTTT. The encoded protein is CASSLGLPLTGNTEAFF.

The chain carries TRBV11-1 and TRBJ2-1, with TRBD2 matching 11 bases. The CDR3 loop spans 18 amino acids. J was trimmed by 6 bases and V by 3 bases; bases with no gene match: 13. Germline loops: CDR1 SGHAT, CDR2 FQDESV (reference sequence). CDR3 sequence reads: CASSFGELAGGGANEQFF. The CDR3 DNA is TGTGCCAGCAGCTTTGGGGAGCTAGCGGGAGGAGGAGCCAATGAGCAGTTCTTC.